This T cell receptor beta chain originates from a study of blood T cell repertoires in COVID-19. In the study overall: Sites across the United States, Italy and Spain contributed samples from acute and convalescent COVID-19. Nucleic acid was either cDNA or gDNA, and it came from T cells, B-cell-depleted T cells, or PBMCs.

Profiled with immunoSEQ multiplex PCR; TCRdb holds only in-frame clones, not every one. The sample carries 350,000 to 450,000 clones, around 87% recorded once. Losses at the gene ends were 2 bases for V and 1 base for J; bases not matched to a gene: 2. CDR3 length: 16 residues. Germline values: CDR1 LGHDT, CDR2 YNNKEL (reference sequence). The sequence was obtained from a woman aged 60-75 years with COVID-19, enrolled during active disease. This chain joins TRBV3-1 (or the pseudogene TRBV3-2) and TRBJ2-2; 9 bases fit TRBD2. Sequenced input: peripheral blood. The CDR3 region is CASSQLAGMNTGELFF. For the CDR3, the DNA is TGTGCCAGCAGCCAACTAGCGGGGATGAACACCGGGGAGCTGTTTTTT.